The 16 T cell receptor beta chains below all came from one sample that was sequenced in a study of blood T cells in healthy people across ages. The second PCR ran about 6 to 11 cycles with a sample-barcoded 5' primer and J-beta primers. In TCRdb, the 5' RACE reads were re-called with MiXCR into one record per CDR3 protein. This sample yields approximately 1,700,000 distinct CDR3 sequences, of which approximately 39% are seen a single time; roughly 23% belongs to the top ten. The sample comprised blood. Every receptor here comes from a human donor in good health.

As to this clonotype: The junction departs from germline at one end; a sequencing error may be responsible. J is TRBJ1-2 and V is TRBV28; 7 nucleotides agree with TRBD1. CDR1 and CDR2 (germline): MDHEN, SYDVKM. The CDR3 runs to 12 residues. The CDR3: CAGRQGPREITF. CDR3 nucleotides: TGTGCCGGCAGACAGGGCCCGCGGGAGATCACCTTC.

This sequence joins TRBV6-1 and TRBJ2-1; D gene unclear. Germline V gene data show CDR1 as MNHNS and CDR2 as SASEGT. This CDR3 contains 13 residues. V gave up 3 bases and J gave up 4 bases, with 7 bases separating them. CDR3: CASSEVNYNEQFF. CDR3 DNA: TGTGCCAGCAGTGAGGTGAATTACAATGAGCAGTTCTTC.

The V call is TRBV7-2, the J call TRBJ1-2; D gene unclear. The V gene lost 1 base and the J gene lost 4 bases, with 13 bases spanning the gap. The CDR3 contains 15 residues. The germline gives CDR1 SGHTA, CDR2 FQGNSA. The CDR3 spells CASSLVQTSPYGYTF. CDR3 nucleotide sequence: TGTGCCAGCAGCTTAGTACAGACGAGTCCCTATGGCTACACCTTC.

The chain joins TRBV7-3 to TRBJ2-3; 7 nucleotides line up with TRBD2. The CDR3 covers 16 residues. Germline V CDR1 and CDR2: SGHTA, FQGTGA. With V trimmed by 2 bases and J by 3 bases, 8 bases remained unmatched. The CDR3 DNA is TGTGCCAGCAGCTTAGGTGGAGGGACTAATACAGATACGCAGTATTTT. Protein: CASSLGGGTNTDTQYF.

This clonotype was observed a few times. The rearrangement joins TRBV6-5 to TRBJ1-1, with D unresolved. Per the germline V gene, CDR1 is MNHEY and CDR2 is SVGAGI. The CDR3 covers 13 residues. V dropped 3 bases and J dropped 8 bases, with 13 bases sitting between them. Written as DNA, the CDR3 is TGTGCCAGCAGTTATATGGGTGGAGGGGAAGCTTTCTTT. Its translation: CASSYMGGGEAFF.

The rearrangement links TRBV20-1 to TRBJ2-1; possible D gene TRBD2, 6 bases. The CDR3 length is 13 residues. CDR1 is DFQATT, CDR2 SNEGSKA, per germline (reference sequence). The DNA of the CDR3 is TGCGGTGGTCGGGGGAGCTCCTACAATGAGCAGTTCTTC. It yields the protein CGGRGSSYNEQFF.

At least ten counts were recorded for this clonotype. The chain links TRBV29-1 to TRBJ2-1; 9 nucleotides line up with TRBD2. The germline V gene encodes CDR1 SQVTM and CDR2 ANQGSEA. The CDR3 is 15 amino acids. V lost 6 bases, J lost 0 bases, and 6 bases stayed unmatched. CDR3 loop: CSVAPAGGSYNEQFF. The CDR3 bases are TGCAGCGTCGCCCCAGCGGGGGGCTCCTACAATGAGCAGTTCTTC.

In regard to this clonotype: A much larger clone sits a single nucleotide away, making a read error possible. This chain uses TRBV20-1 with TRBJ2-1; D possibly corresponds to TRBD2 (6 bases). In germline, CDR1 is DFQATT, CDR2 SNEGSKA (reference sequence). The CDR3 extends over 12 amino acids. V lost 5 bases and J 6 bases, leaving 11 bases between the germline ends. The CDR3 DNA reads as TGCAGTGCTGGATGGAGGGGCAATGAGCAGTTCTTC. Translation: CSAGWRGNEQFF.

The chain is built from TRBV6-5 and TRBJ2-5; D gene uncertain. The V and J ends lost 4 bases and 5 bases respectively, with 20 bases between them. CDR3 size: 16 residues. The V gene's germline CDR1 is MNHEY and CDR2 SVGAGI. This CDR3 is CASSFLQPWGKETQYF. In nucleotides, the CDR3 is TGTGCCAGCAGTTTCCTTCAACCGTGGGGAAAGGAGACCCAGTACTTC.

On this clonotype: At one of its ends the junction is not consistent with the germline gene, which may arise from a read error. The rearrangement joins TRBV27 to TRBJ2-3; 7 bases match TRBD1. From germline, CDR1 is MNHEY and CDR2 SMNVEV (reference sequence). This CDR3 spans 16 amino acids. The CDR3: CASSFRDSSYTDMQYF. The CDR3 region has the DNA TGTGCCAGCAGTTTCCGGGACAGCTCTTACACAGATATGCAGTATTTT.

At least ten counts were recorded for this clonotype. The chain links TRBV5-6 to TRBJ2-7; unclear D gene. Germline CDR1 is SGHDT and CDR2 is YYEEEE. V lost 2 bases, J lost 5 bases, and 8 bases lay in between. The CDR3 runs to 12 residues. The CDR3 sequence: CASSLARNEQYF. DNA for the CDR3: TGTGCCAGCAGCTTAGCCAGAAACGAGCAGTACTTC.

The CDR3 region has the DNA TGTGCCAGCAAAGCGGGGGGCACGATGGATACGCAGTATTTT. Translation gives CASKAGGTMDTQYF. The chain is built from TRBV2 and TRBJ2-3, with 9 bases identical to TRBD2. The CDR3 is made up of 14 amino acids. Trimming removed 7 bases from V and 6 bases from J; junction bases left unmatched: 8. Germline values: CDR1 SNHLY, CDR2 FYNNEI. The full variable domain, its missing parts supplied by reference TRBV2 and TRBJ2-3, is EPEVTQTPSHQVTQMGQEVILRCVPISNHLYFYWYRQILGQKVEFLVSFYNNEISEKSEIFDDQFSVERPDGSNFTLKIRSTKLEDSAMYFCASKAGGTMDTQYFGPGTRLTVL.

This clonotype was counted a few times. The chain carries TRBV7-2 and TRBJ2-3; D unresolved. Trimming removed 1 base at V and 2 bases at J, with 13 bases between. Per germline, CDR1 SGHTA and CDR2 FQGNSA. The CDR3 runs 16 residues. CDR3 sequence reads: CASSLVYIGSTDTQYF. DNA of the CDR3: TGTGCCAGCAGCTTAGTCTATATTGGCTCCACAGATACGCAGTATTTT. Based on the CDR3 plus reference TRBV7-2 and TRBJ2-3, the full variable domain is GAGVSQSPSNKVTEKGKDVELRCDPISGHTALYWYRQSLGQGLEFLIYFQGNSAPDKSGLPSDRFSAERTGGSVSTLTIQRTQQEDSAVYLCASSLVYIGSTDTQYFGPGTRLTVL.

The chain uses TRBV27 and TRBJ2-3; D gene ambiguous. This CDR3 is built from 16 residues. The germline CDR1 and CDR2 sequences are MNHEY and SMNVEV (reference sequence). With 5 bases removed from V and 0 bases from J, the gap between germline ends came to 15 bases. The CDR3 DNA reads TGTGCCAGCAGTCCCTCCTCCGGCGACAGCACAGATACGCAGTATTTT. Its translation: CASSPSSGDSTDTQYF.

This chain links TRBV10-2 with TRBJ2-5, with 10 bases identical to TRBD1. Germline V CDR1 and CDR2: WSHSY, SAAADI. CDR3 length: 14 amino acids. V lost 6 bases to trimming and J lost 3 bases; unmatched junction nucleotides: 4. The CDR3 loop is CASSGGQGKETQYF. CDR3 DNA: TGCGCCAGCAGCGGGGGACAGGGGAAAGAGACCCAGTACTTC.

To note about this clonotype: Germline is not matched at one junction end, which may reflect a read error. This chain's CDR3 is CASNQDRTNEKLFF. The CDR3 bases are TGTGCCAGCAACCAAGATCGGACTAATGAAAAACTGTTTTTT. The chain couples TRBV14 to TRBJ1-4; D is unclear. The CDR3 loop spans 14 amino acids. CDR1 and CDR2 (germline): SGHDN, FVKESK.